These T cell receptor beta chains were read from a single sample in a study of blood T cell repertoires in COVID-19. Some clones are missing from TCRdb's copy, which holds only in-frame ones; the method was immunoSEQ multiplex PCR. The profile shows some 170,000 clones, about three quarters of them singletons. Source material: peripheral blood. The source is a woman aged 45-65 years with active or convalescent COVID-19. CDR3s include the opening cysteine and the closing phenylalanine or tryptophan. The D gene is left open where the match is weak. Some rows mark clone size as missing; the rest say once, few, many or name a class of expanded clone.

CASSLWGESPLHF TGTGCCAGCAGTTTGTGGGGAGAGTCACCCCTCCACTTT TRBJ1-6 - TRBV27 -
CASSYGTSGGLTDTQYF TGCGCCAGCAGCTACGGGACTAGCGGGGGGCTCACAGATACGCAGTATTTT TRBJ2-3 TRBD2 TRBV5-1 -
CASHRTGIATGELFF TGTGCCAGCCACCGGACCGGGATCGCCACCGGGGAGCTGTTTTTT TRBJ2-2 - TRBV28 -
CASSRGQGGTEAFF TGTGCCAGCAGCCGTGGACAGGGAGGGACTGAAGCTTTCTTT TRBJ1-1 TRBD1 TRBV4-2 few
CASSTSPNTEAFF TGTGCCAGCTCAACTAGTCCTAACACTGAAGCTTTCTTT TRBJ1-1 - TRBV18 few
CASSLRQLFYGYTF TGTGCCAGCAGCTTAAGACAGCTCTTCTATGGCTACACCTTC TRBJ1-2 - TRBV7-9 -
CASSPDRLNTEAFF TGTGCCAGCTCACCAGACAGATTGAACACTGAAGCTTTCTTT TRBJ1-1 - TRBV18 -
CASSPPQGVQPQHF TGTGCCAGTAGTCCCCCCCAGGGGGTGCAGCCCCAGCATTTT TRBJ1-5 TRBD1 TRBV19 -
CAWSGGLAGGGIETQYF TGTGCCTGGAGTGGGGGACTAGCGGGAGGGGGCATAGAGACCCAGTACTTC TRBJ2-5 TRBD2 TRBV30 -
CASSLTSGRAPDTQYF TGTGCCAGCAGCTTAACTAGCGGGAGGGCCCCAGATACGCAGTATTTT TRBJ2-3 TRBD2 TRBV7-3 -
CASSSSGSGGDTQYF TGTGCCAGCAGCTCTAGCGGGTCGGGCGGGGATACGCAGTATTTT TRBJ2-3 TRBD2 TRBV7-3 -
CASSLQGVADTQYF TGTGCCAGCAGTCTTCAGGGGGTGGCAGATACGCAGTATTTT TRBJ2-3 TRBD1 TRBV6-2/TRBV6-3 -
CASSQVRDNEQFF TGTGCCAGCAGCCAAGTCAGGGACAATGAGCAGTTCTTC TRBJ2-1 - TRBV3-1/TRBV3-2 -
CASSLAGGRGNEKLFF TGCGCCAGCAGCTTGGCCGGGGGAAGAGGTAATGAAAAACTGTTTTTT TRBJ1-4 - TRBV5-1 -
CASSPGTLNTEAFF TGTGCCAGCAGTCCCGGGACTCTGAACACTGAAGCTTTCTTT TRBJ1-1 - TRBV6-5 -